The 23 T cell receptor beta chains presented below share a single source sample, sequenced in a study of patients and donors after allogeneic stem cell transplantation. TCRdb re-called the RT-PCR reads with MiXCR, one entry per CDR3 protein. The table has about 960,000 distinct CDR3 sequences, around 17% seen once; the top ten hold approximately 5.9%. The sequencing input was blood, either unsorted or a sorted T cell fraction (not recorded which). Receptors were obtained from a human donor who was either an allogeneic HSCT recipient or a stem cell or donor lymphocyte infusion donor (not recorded which). It is not recorded whose cells these are; they may come from a transplant donor.

J is TRBJ2-1 and V is TRBV9; 10 nucleotides line up with TRBD1. The length of the CDR3 is 16 residues. The ends lost 3 bases at V and 4 bases at J; junction bases unmatched: 7. Germline V gene sequence: CDR1 SGDLS, CDR2 YYNGEE. The CDR3 nucleotides read TGTGCCAGCAGCGACCTTGGACAGGGGGAATACAATGAGCAGTTCTTC. This sequence encodes CASSDLGQGEYNEQFF. Drawing the rest from reference TRBV9 and TRBJ2-1, the complete variable domain is DSGVTQTPKHLITATGQRVTLRCSPRSGDLSVYWYQQSLDQGLQFLIQYYNGEERAKGNILERFSAQQFPDLHSELNLSSLELGDSALYFCASSDLGQGEYNEQFFGPGTRLTVL.

The table lists this clonotype with many counts. V and J are TRBV5-5 and TRBJ2-7, with a tentative D call TRBD1 (6 bases). The CDR3 extends over 14 amino acids. V was cut by 2 bases and J by 6 bases, with 15 bases left in between. CDR1 SGHKS and CDR2 YYEKEE come from the germline V gene (reference sequence). DNA of the CDR3: TGTGCCAGCAGCTTCTGGCAGGGGTTCCCCGAGCAGTACTTC. It specifies CASSFWQGFPEQYF. The full variable domain, in which reference TRBV5-5 and TRBJ2-7 provide the parts outside the CDR3, is DAGVTQSPTHLIKTRGQQVTLRCSPISGHKSVSWYQQVLGQGPQFIFQYYEKEERGRGNFPDRFSARQFPNYSSELNVNALLLGDSALYLCASSFWQGFPEQYFGPGTRLTVT.

The chain carries TRBV29-1 and TRBJ2-3; TRBD2 aligns across 14 bases. Germline values: CDR1 SQVTM, CDR2 ANQGSEA. The length of the CDR3 is 15 residues. The J segment lost 3 bases and the V segment lost 4 bases, leaving 3 bases of the junction unmatched. The CDR3 here is CSVVGTSGGTDTQYF. In nucleotides, the CDR3 is TGCAGCGTTGTCGGGACTAGCGGGGGTACAGATACGCAGTATTTT.

This clonotype showed up just a few times. The rearrangement uses TRBV4-1 and TRBJ2-4; 11 bases line up with TRBD2. Per the germline V gene, CDR1 is MGHRA and CDR2 is YSYEKL. The CDR3 is 17 amino acids. V shed 3 bases, J shed 0 bases, and the junction held 4 bases outside the gene matches. CDR3 in amino acids: CASSQRLAGLAKNIQYF. CDR3 in DNA: TGCGCCAGCAGCCAGAGACTAGCGGGACTAGCCAAAAACATTCAGTACTTC.

This clonotype was observed many times. This chain links TRBV24-1 with TRBJ2-1; D remains unclear. Germline loops: CDR1 KGHDR, CDR2 SFDVKD. This CDR3 is built from 15 residues. V was clipped by 3 bases and J by 2 bases, with 10 bases between them. The CDR3 spells CATSDPSKPYNEQFF. CDR3 DNA sequence: TGTGCCACCAGTGATCCCTCCAAGCCCTACAATGAGCAGTTCTTC.

This chain connects TRBV6-5 to TRBJ1-1; D remains unclear. There are 14 residues in the CDR3. The V end was cut by 0 bases, the J end by 6 bases, with 11 bases between. The germline gives CDR1 MNHEY, CDR2 SVGAGI. The CDR3 spells CASSYSRSESEAFF. Written as DNA, the CDR3 is TGTGCCAGCAGTTACTCGAGGAGTGAATCTGAAGCTTTCTTT.

This clonotype was counted between two and nine times. This chain joins TRBV2 and TRBJ1-1; 7 nucleotides align to TRBD1. The V gene's germline CDR1 is SNHLY and CDR2 FYNNEI. The CDR3 loop spans 13 amino acids. V trimming: 6 bases; J trimming: 8 bases; junction bases outside the gene matches: 9. CDR3 in amino acids: CASSDHRGLEAFF. In DNA form, the CDR3 reads TGTGCCAGCAGCGACCACAGGGGTCTCGAAGCTTTCTTT.

This clonotype was seen more than once but under ten times. The CDR3 nucleotides are TGCAGTGCTAGGACAGGGAAGGGGGTCACCGGGGAGCTGTTTTTT. It is translated as CSARTGKGVTGELFF. The chain employs TRBV20-1 and TRBJ2-2; TRBD1 matches 7 bases. Trimming at V came to 3 bases and at J to 4 bases, leaving 8 bases not matched to a gene. The CDR3 length is 15 residues. In germline, CDR1 is DFQATT, CDR2 SNEGSKA (reference sequence).

The chain has TRBV7-2 and TRBJ2-7, with TRBD2 identical over 10 bases. Trimming took 0 bases from V and 3 from J; bases not matched to a gene: 8. Germline V gene data show CDR1 as SGHTA and CDR2 as FQGNSA. The CDR3 totals 17 residues. The CDR3 DNA follows: TGTGCCAGCAGCTTAGCGCATGCACTAGCGGGAATCTACGAGCAGTACTTC. It yields the protein CASSLAHALAGIYEQYF.

The chain couples TRBV4-3 to TRBJ1-6; D not certain. The ends were cut back, 0 bases at V and 5 bases at J, with 11 bases in the middle. Germline CDR1 is LGHNA and CDR2 is YSLEER. The CDR3 covers 16 residues. The CDR3 DNA reads as TGCGCCAGCAGCCAAGAATCTGGACGGAATAATTCACCCCTCCACTTT. It yields the protein CASSQESGRNNSPLHF.

This clonotype showed up many times. The chain is built from TRBV20-1 and TRBJ2-5; D unresolved. CDR3 length: 11 residues. The germline V gene has CDR1 DFQATT and CDR2 SNEGSKA (reference sequence). Trimming took off 6 bases at V and 2 bases at J, with 7 bases between the two ends. The CDR3 bases are TGCAGTGCAAACCGACAAGAGACCCAGTACTTC. Translated: CSANRQETQYF.

This clonotype has a handful of counts. The chain has TRBV7-9 and TRBJ1-1; TRBD1 aligns across 11 bases. J lost 5 bases, V lost 5 bases, and 10 bases had no gene match. Germline CDR1 is SEHNR and CDR2 is FQNEAQ (reference sequence). The CDR3 is 16 amino acids. The CDR3 DNA reads as TGTGCCAGCAGCCCCTTCCCCGGGACAGGGGGAACTGAAGCTTTCTTT. This translates into CASSPFPGTGGTEAFF.

This chain links TRBV6-2 or TRBV6-3 with TRBJ2-1; D assignment may be TRBD1 or TRBD2 (6 bases each). Germline CDR1 is MNHEY and CDR2 is SVGEGT. The CDR3 is made up of 15 amino acids. V was clipped by 6 bases and J by 7 bases, with 19 bases between them. CDR3: CASRAGTTAGNEQFF. CDR3 DNA sequence: TGTGCCAGCAGAGCCGGGACAACGGCGGGGAATGAGCAGTTCTTC.

In DNA, the CDR3 is TGTGCCAGCAGTTTACAGAGGACCGGGGAGCTGTTTTTT. Translated, it gives CASSLQRTGELFF. The chain is built from TRBV12-3 or TRBV12-4 and TRBJ2-2, with D uncertain. With 2 bases removed from V and 5 bases from J, the gap between germline ends came to 6 bases. This CDR3 region has 13 residues.

The chain carries TRBV25-1 and TRBJ1-2, with TRBD1 identical over 8 bases. This CDR3 region has 14 residues. J gave up 3 bases and V 3 bases, and 3 bases lay outside the gene matches. Germline-derived CDR1 and CDR2 are MGHDK and SYGVNS. The CDR3 reads CASSDDRGDYGYTF. As DNA, the CDR3 is TGTGCCAGCAGTGACGACAGGGGTGACTATGGCTACACCTTC.

The chain recombines TRBV4-1 with TRBJ1-3; the match to TRBD1 covers 10 bases. This CDR3 is 16 amino acids long. After removal of 3 bases from V and 2 bases from J, the junction contained 4 bases not matched to a gene. The V gene's germline CDR1 is MGHRA and CDR2 YSYEKL. For the CDR3, the DNA is TGCGCCAGCAGCCACCCGGGACAGGGGACTGGAAACACCATATATTTT. Encoded protein: CASSHPGQGTGNTIYF.

The J gene is TRBJ2-1, the V gene TRBV5-1, with 9 positions matching TRBD2. Germline CDR1 is SGHRS and CDR2 is YFSETQ. Trimming took 3 bases from V and 2 from J; bases not matched to a gene: 6. This CDR3 spans 16 amino acids. As DNA, the CDR3 is TGCGCCAGCAGCTGGGAAGCGGGGGGAACCTACAATGAGCAGTTCTTC. It specifies CASSWEAGGTYNEQFF.

This clonotype was counted between two and nine times. The chain employs TRBV3-1 and TRBJ2-1; 8 bases line up with TRBD2. The CDR3 extends over 20 amino acids. The V gene end was trimmed by 0 bases and the J gene end by 0 bases; junction bases not matched to a gene: 13. Germline CDR1 is LGHDT and CDR2 is YNNKEL (reference sequence). CDR3 bases: TGTGCCAGCAGCCAAGATAGGGCTAGCGGGTCGGGTCACTCCTACAATGAGCAGTTCTTC. It encodes CASSQDRASGSGHSYNEQFF.

This clonotype was seen only a few times. V is TRBV20-1 and J is TRBJ2-1; D remains ambiguous. The V gene lost 4 bases and the J gene lost 4 bases, with 11 bases spanning the gap. The CDR3 runs 13 residues. Germline loops: CDR1 DFQATT, CDR2 SNEGSKA (reference sequence). This CDR3 reads CSAIRNGYNEQFF. The CDR3 bases are TGCAGTGCTATTCGGAACGGGTACAATGAGCAGTTCTTC.

This clonotype has more than one count but fewer than ten. V is TRBV20-1 and J is TRBJ2-6, with 9 positions matching TRBD2. V lost 0 bases, J lost 1 base, and 4 bases stayed unmatched. In germline, CDR1 is DFQATT, CDR2 SNEGSKA (reference sequence). The CDR3 runs 17 residues. CDR3 DNA sequence: TGCAGTGCTAGAGATCGCCTAGCGGGGTCTGGGGCCAACGTCCTGACTTTC. Protein sequence: CSARDRLAGSGANVLTF.

This clonotype was observed a handful of times. The rearrangement links TRBV12-3 or TRBV12-4 to TRBJ2-1; 8 bases are a match to TRBD2. This CDR3 is 13 amino acids long. The junction had 10 bases not matched to a gene; V was cut back by 6 bases and J by 12 bases. CDR3 DNA: TGTGCCAGCAGCCAAGTAGCGGGACTCTGGCAGTTCTTC. Its translation: CASSQVAGLWQFF.

This chain joins TRBV7-9 and TRBJ2-3; D is undetermined. The ends were cut back, 5 bases at V and 7 bases at J, with 25 bases in the middle. This CDR3 has 17 residues. Per the germline V gene, CDR1 is SEHNR and CDR2 is FQNEAQ (reference sequence). CDR3 loop: CASSRYPNGPLPYTQYF. In DNA form, the CDR3 reads TGTGCCAGCAGCCGATACCCGAACGGGCCCCTACCGTATACGCAGTATTTT.

The chain has TRBV7-9 and TRBJ1-2; D gene ambiguous. Germline loops: CDR1 SEHNR, CDR2 FQNEAQ (reference sequence). V lost 3 bases and J lost 6, with 14 bases in between. The CDR3 has 14 amino acids. CDR3 nucleotides: TGTGCCAGCAGCTTTCAGGCCGGAGTCGATGGCTACACCTTC. Its protein product is CASSFQAGVDGYTF.